This TCR beta chain is from a study of shared clonotypes between healthy human individuals. A split of CD4+ cells into CD45RA+ naive and CD45RA-negative memory subsets was performed. CDR3 length: 13 residues. The germline gives CDR1 SEHNR, CDR2 FQNEAQ (reference sequence). The V segment lost 11 bases and the J segment 7 bases; nucleotides outside the gene matches: 7. Libraries were prepared by immunoSEQ multiplex PCR; TCRdb keeps only in-frame clonotypes and omits some of them. The table lists 600,000 to 750,000 clones, 55% to 80% of them singletons. Sequencing was done on a sample of memory CD4+ T cells sorted from blood. Regarding subset: CD45RA-negative fraction. The rearrangement links TRBV7-9 to TRBJ2-1; 11 bases align to TRBD2. This receptor was obtained from a woman in her twenties or thirties in good health. The CDR3 region has the DNA TGTGCCTCAAGACTAGCGGGACTGAATGAGCAGTTCTTC. Residues: CASRLAGLNEQFF.